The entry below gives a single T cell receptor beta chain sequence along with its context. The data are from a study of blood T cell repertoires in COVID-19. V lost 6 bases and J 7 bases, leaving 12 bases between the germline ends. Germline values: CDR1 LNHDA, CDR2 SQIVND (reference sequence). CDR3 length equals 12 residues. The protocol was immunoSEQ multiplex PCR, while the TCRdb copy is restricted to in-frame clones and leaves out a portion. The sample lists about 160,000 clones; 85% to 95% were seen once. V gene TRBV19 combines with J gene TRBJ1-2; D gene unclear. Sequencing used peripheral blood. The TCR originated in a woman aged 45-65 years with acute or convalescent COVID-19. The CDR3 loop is CASRELGGGYTF. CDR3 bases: TGTGCCAGTAGGGAACTCGGCGGTGGCTACACCTTC.